These T cell receptor beta chains were read from a single sample in a study of persistence of HIV-infected CD4 T cells. No antigen has been assigned to these receptors. Libraries were prepared by immunoSEQ multiplex PCR; TCRdb keeps only in-frame clonotypes and omits some of them. The table has 40,000 to 45,000 clones, 80% to 90% seen once. This specimen consisted of CD4+ T cells sorted from PBMCs after approximately 20-hour stimulation, obtained from a patient who received antiretroviral therapy. These receptors were obtained from an adult man with HIV who was CMV-seropositive. Each CDR3 is given with its conserved first and last residue. A D gene is named only where the DNA matches it firmly. Clone size is stated in some rows and not others, as once, few, many or a class when expanded.

v_call,cdr3_length,j_call,d_call,clone_size,cdr3_aa,cdr3_nt
TRBV6-6,14,TRBJ1-1,TRBD1,.,CASIKDAQGKSAFF,TGTGCCAGCATTAAAGACGCACAGGGGAAGTCGGCTTTCTTT
TRBV10-1,14,TRBJ2-7,TRBD1,.,CASSPGTARYEQYF,TGCGCCAGCAGCCCCGGGACAGCCCGCTACGAGCAGTACTTC
TRBV9,15,TRBJ2-7,TRBD2,.,CASSFSGGPSYEQYF,TGTGCCAGCAGCTTTAGCGGGGGTCCATCCTACGAGCAGTACTTC
TRBV11-2,14,TRBJ2-5,TRBD1,.,CASSLGQDRETQYF,TGTGCCAGCAGCTTAGGACAGGACAGGGAGACCCAGTACTTC
TRBV6-6,14,TRBJ1-6,.,.,CASSVGFDNSPLHF,TGTGCCAGCAGTGTAGGGTTCGATAATTCACCCCTCCACTTT
TRBV28,12,TRBJ2-7,.,.,CASLKGGYEQYF,TGTGCCAGTCTTAAAGGAGGTTACGAGCAGTACTTC
TRBV5-8,12,TRBJ2-7,.,.,CASSLVHYEQYF,TGTGCCAGCAGCTTGGTACACTACGAGCAGTACTTC
TRBV5-4,15,TRBJ2-3,TRBD2,.,CASSPGLADTDTQYF,TGTGCCAGCAGCCCGGGACTAGCGGACACAGATACGCAGTATTTT
TRBV6-5,16,TRBJ1-3,.,once,CASSYSGRLSGNTIYF,TGTGCCAGCAGTTACTCCGGCAGGCTCTCTGGAAACACCATATATTTT
TRBV9,14,TRBJ2-7,.,once,CASSVGQGPYEQYF,TGTGCCAGCAGCGTTGGCCAGGGGCCCTACGAGCAGTACTTC
TRBV5-1,15,TRBJ2-5,.,.,CASSSQGAPQETQYF,TGCGCCAGCAGCTCACAGGGTGCGCCTCAAGAGACCCAGTACTTC
TRBV20-1,14,TRBJ2-7,.,once,CSASGGQGRYEQYF,TGCAGTGCTAGTGGGGGGCAGGGGAGGTACGAGCAGTACTTC
TRBV27,17,TRBJ2-5,.,.,CASSPVGGRRFGETQYF,TGTGCCAGCAGCCCGGTGGGGGGGCGCAGGTTTGGAGAGACCCAGTACTTC
TRBV7-2,15,TRBJ1-5,.,.,CASSEGGLWRQPQHF,TGTGCCAGCAGCGAGGGAGGGTTGTGGCGTCAGCCCCAGCATTTT
TRBV27,13,TRBJ1-4,.,.,CASGYRVREKLFF,TGTGCCAGCGGCTACAGGGTGCGGGAAAAACTGTTTTTT
TRBV5-1,13,TRBJ2-7,.,.,CASSEPIRNEQYF,TGCGCCAGCAGCGAGCCTATAAGGAACGAGCAGTACTTC
TRBV29-1,13,TRBJ1-2,.,.,CSAGGTGGYGYTF,TGCAGCGCTGGGGGAACTGGAGGCTATGGCTACACCTTC
TRBV9,15,TRBJ1-2,.,.,CASSSQTGINYGYTF,TGTGCCAGCAGCTCGCAAACAGGGATTAACTATGGCTACACCTTC
TRBV6-1,12,TRBJ1-1,.,.,CASIQTGTEAFF,TGTGCCAGCATACAAACGGGGACTGAAGCTTTCTTT
TRBV12-3/TRBV12-4,13,TRBJ1-2,.,.,CASSSLGVGGYTF,TGTGCCAGCAGTTCGCTCGGGGTCGGGGGCTACACCTTC
TRBV28,20,TRBJ2-2,TRBD2,once,CASTPFSGAAGGDNTGELFF,TGTGCCAGCACTCCCTTCTCGGGGGCAGCGGGGGGCGATAACACCGGGGAGCTGTTTTTT
TRBV28,14,TRBJ1-6,.,.,CASRTGVNNSPLHF,TGTGCCAGCAGGACGGGGGTGAATAATTCACCCCTCCACTTT
TRBV5-3,14,TRBJ1-3,TRBD1,.,CARSLGQEGNTIYF,TGTGCCAGATCCCTAGGACAGGAGGGGAACACCATATATTTT
TRBV4-2,18,TRBJ1-3,TRBD1,.,CASSRGTGISSSGNTIYF,TGTGCCAGCAGCCGAGGGACAGGGATTAGCAGCTCTGGAAACACCATATATTTT
TRBV19,16,TRBJ2-2,.,.,CASRPEAIRPTGELFF,TGTGCCAGTAGGCCCGAGGCGATACGGCCCACCGGGGAGCTGTTTTTT
TRBV5-6,13,TRBJ2-2,.,.,CASSLQNTGELFF,TGTGCCAGCAGCTTGCAGAACACCGGGGAGCTGTTTTTT
TRBV3-1/TRBV3-2,17,TRBJ2-3,TRBD2,.,CASSQVVGAGSTDTQYF,TGTGCCAGCAGCCAAGTTGTCGGAGCGGGGAGCACAGATACGCAGTATTTT
TRBV7-3,17,TRBJ2-1,.,.,CASSPGGRGPSYNEQFF,TGTGCCAGCAGCCCTGGTGGGCGGGGGCCTTCCTACAATGAGCAGTTCTTC
TRBV28,11,TRBJ2-7,.,.,CASSRQDEQYF,TGTGCCAGCAGTCGACAGGACGAGCAGTACTTC
TRBV7-2,16,TRBJ2-2,TRBD2,.,CASSLVPSGNTGELFF,TGTGCCAGCAGCTTAGTTCCTAGCGGTAACACCGGGGAGCTGTTTTTT
TRBV10-3,13,TRBJ1-1,.,.,CAIRGTENTEAFF,TGTGCCATCAGGGGGACGGAGAACACTGAAGCTTTCTTT
TRBV5-1,16,TRBJ2-7,TRBD2,.,CASSLGTSGATYEQYF,TGCGCCAGCAGCTTAGGGACTAGCGGGGCCACCTACGAGCAGTACTTC
TRBV18,17,TRBJ2-2,TRBD1,.,CASSPPPGGIEPGELFF,TGTGCCAGCTCACCACCGCCAGGGGGTATTGAACCCGGGGAGCTGTTTTTT
TRBV5-1,15,TRBJ2-7,.,.,CASSLGGGFSYEQYF,TGCGCCAGCAGCTTAGGAGGGGGCTTTTCCTACGAGCAGTACTTC
TRBV2,16,TRBJ1-6,TRBD1,.,CASSYPTTGANSPLHF,TGTGCCAGCAGTTATCCTACCACAGGGGCGAATTCACCCCTCCACTTT